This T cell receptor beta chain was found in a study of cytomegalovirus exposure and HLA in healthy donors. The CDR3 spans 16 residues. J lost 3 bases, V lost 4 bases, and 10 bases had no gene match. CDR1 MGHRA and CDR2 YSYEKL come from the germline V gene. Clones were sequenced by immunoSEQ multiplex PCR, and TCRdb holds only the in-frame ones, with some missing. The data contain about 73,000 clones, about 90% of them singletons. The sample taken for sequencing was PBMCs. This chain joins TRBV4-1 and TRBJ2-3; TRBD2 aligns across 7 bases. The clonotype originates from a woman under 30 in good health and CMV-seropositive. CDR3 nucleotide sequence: TGCGCCAGCAGCCCTCGGGGGGTGGGGAGGACAGATACGCAGTATTTT. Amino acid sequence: CASSPRGVGRTDTQYF.